Shown below are 6 T cell receptor beta chains from a single sample sequenced in a study of post-analysis software for immune sequencing data. Study-wide results and caveats: Four to six TRBV segments were significantly more frequent in patients than in controls. TRBV5-6, TRBV5-1 and TRBV20-1 were among these segments.

Their specific antigens are unknown. Libraries were made from TCR beta cDNA, and they carried unique molecular identifiers. TCRdb passed the PCR reads through MiXCR, listing each CDR3 protein once. The repertoire consists of 750,000 to 950,000 distinct CDR3 sequences, with around 46% occurring once and the leading ten covering roughly 4.9%. The sequenced material came from blood. These receptors originate from a girl aged 5-17 years with multiple sclerosis.

The CDR3 DNA follows: TGTGCCAGCAGCTTCGAGGGAGGGTTGGACTATGGCTACACCTTC. This codes for CASSFEGGLDYGYTF. The V call is TRBV13, the J call TRBJ1-2; the D is unclear. The germline gives CDR1 PRHDT, CDR2 FYEKMQ (reference sequence). The CDR3 has 15 amino acids. V was shortened by 3 bases and J by 3 bases, with 14 bases between the two germline ends. Using reference TRBV13 and TRBJ1-2 for the parts outside the CDR3, the full variable domain is AAGVIQSPRHLIKEKRETATLKCYPIPRHDTVYWYQQGPGQDPQFLISFYEKMQSDKGSIPDRFSAQQFSDYHSELNMSSLELGDSALYFCASSFEGGLDYGYTFGSGTRLTVV.

The chain carries TRBV2 and TRBJ2-5, with D perhaps matching TRBD1 or TRBD2 (7 bases each). V lost 7 bases and J lost 0, with 18 bases in between. The length of the CDR3 is 16 residues. CDR1 and CDR2 from the germline V gene are SNHLY and FYNNEI. The chain's CDR3 is CASILQGGSYQETQYF. The CDR3 DNA follows: TGTGCCAGCATCCTCCAGGGGGGGTCTTACCAAGAGACCCAGTACTTC. Together with reference TRBV2 and TRBJ2-5, the CDR3 gives the full variable domain: EPEVTQTPSHQVTQMGQEVILRCVPISNHLYFYWYRQILGQKVEFLVSFYNNEISEKSEIFDDQFSVERPDGSNFTLKIRSTKLEDSAMYFCASILQGGSYQETQYFGPGTRLLVL.

This clonotype appeared a few times. The rearrangement links TRBV18 to TRBJ2-5; 8 bases line up with TRBD2. The J call may not be correct, given that the DNA end is closer to TRBJ2-7. Germline V gives CDR1 KGHSH, CDR2 LQKENI. CDR3 length equals 14 residues. CDR3: CASSPGREGSEQYF. Here the CDR3 DNA reads TGTGCCAGCTCACCCGGCCGGGAGGGGAGCGAGCAGTACTTC.

The genes are TRBV28 and TRBJ2-7, with 9 positions matching TRBD2. The J call may be mistaken, given a closer DNA end match to TRBJ2-5. CDR1 is MDHEN and CDR2 is SYDVKM in the germline V gene. The CDR3 runs to 13 residues. The CDR3 DNA is TGTGCCAGCAGTAGAAGCGGGAGGGAGACCCAGTACTTC. Protein: CASSRSGRETQYF.

The genes are TRBV6-2 or TRBV6-3 and TRBJ1-5; TRBD1 agrees at 7 bases. Trimming removed 2 bases from V and 3 bases from J; junction bases left unmatched: 19. Germline loops: CDR1 MNHEY, CDR2 SVGEGT. The CDR3 runs 20 residues. This CDR3 reads CASSYPSGAGGRIDNQPQHF. In DNA, the CDR3 is TGTGCCAGCAGTTACCCGTCTGGGGCAGGGGGAAGAATCGACAATCAGCCCCAGCATTTT.

The J gene is TRBJ2-7, the V gene TRBV12-3 or TRBV12-4; a weak D match, TRBD2 (5 bases). The CDR3 covers 13 residues. V was cut by 5 bases and J by 9 bases, with 17 bases left in between. This CDR3 is CASSPDGIDSQYF. As DNA, the CDR3 is TGTGCCAGCAGTCCCGACGGGATCGATTCGCAGTACTTC.